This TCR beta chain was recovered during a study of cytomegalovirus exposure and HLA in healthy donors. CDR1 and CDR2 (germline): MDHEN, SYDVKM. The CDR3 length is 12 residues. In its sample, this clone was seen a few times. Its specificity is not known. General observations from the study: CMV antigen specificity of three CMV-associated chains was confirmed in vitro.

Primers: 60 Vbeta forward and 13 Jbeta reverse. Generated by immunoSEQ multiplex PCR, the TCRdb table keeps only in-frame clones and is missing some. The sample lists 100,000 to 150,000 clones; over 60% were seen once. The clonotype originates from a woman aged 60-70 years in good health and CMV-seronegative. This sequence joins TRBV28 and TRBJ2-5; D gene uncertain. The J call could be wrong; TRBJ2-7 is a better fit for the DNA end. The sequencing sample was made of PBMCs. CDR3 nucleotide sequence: TGTGCCAGCAGTTTGGGCAGCTACGAGCAGTACTTC. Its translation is CASSLGSYEQYF.